The 25 T cell receptor beta chains presented below share a single source sample, sequenced in a study of shared clonotypes between healthy human individuals. Measured with immunoSEQ multiplex PCR; TCRdb has only the in-frame clones, and not every one. The sample lists a few million clones; approximately 93% were seen once. Specimen: naive CD4+ T cells from PBMCs. Subset meaning: CD45RA+ positively selected. The receptor set was obtained from a man between 18 and 29 years old in good health. Some clones in this sample may be carry-over from other donors' samples.

V and J are TRBV18 and TRBJ1-1; D possibly corresponds to TRBD1 (6 bases). Germline assignment: CDR1 KGHSH and CDR2 LQKENI. Trimming stripped 3 bases from V and 3 bases from J, with 11 bases between. The CDR3 runs 14 residues. CDR3 in amino acids: CASSPLRTDTEAFF. The CDR3 nucleotides are TGTGCCAGCTCACCTCTGCGGACAGACACTGAAGCTTTCTTT.

The genes are TRBV5-1 and TRBJ1-5, with D unclear. CDR1 is SGHRS and CDR2 is YFSETQ in the germline V gene. V was clipped by 1 base and J by 7 bases, with 18 bases between them. The length of the CDR3 is 16 residues. CDR3: CASSLKIPAFGQPQHF. CDR3 sequence (DNA): TGCGCCAGCAGCTTGAAGATCCCAGCGTTTGGACAGCCCCAGCATTTT.

This clone was observed once. The gene calls are TRBV7-7 and TRBJ2-3, with D perhaps TRBD2 (5 bases). Germline loops: CDR1 SSHAT, CDR2 FNYEAQ (reference sequence). V was clipped by 5 bases and J by 0 bases, with 12 bases between them. CDR3 length: 15 residues. DNA of the CDR3: TGTGCCAGCAGCCTCACTAGGACTAGCACAGATACGCAGTATTTT. Encoded protein: CASSLTRTSTDTQYF.

The chain has TRBV4-1 and TRBJ1-4; a weak D match, TRBD1 (5 bases). The CDR3 is 14 residues long. Trimming removed 4 bases from V and 6 bases from J, with 12 bases in between. Germline assignment: CDR1 MGHRA and CDR2 YSYEKL. In DNA, the CDR3 is TGCGCCAGCAGCCCCTCGGGGGTTGATGAAAAACTGTTTTTT. Translation gives CASSPSGVDEKLFF.

The chain employs TRBV6-1 and TRBJ1-5; D is possibly TRBD1 (6 bases). Germline lookup yields CDR1 MNHNS and CDR2 SASEGT. The CDR3 is 15 residues long. Trimming shortened V by 9 bases and J by 4 bases, and 19 bases separated the two germline ends. The CDR3 loop is CASAYRERRNQPQHF. In DNA form, the CDR3 reads TGTGCCAGTGCCTACAGGGAACGAAGGAATCAGCCCCAGCATTTT.

The gene calls are TRBV21-1 and TRBJ2-5; the D call of TRBD2 is as the table states it, not checked on the DNA. TRBV21-1 is a documented pseudogene. This CDR3 comprises 17 residues. The CDR3 loop reads CASSRGLAGEGGETQYF. The CDR3 DNA reads TGTGCCAGCAGCAGGGGACTAGCGGGAGAGGGGGGTGAGACCCAGTACTTC.

To note about this clone: Within the sample, other DNA sequences also encode this same CDR3. CDR3 in DNA: TGTGCCAGCTCACCGGGACTGCGAAGCTCCTACGAGCAGTACTTC. It is translated as CASSPGLRSSYEQYF. This chain uses TRBV18 with TRBJ2-7, with D possibly being TRBD2 (6 bases). The CDR3 is 15 amino acids. Between the trimmed V and J ends, which lost 3 bases and 0 bases, there was a span of 12 bases. From germline, CDR1 is KGHSH and CDR2 LQKENI. Supplemented by reference TRBV18 and TRBJ2-7, the full variable domain reads NAGVMQNPRHLVRRRGQEARLRCSPMKGHSHVYWYRQLPEEGLKFMVYLQKENIIDESGMPKERFSAEFPKEGPSILRIQQVVRGDSAAYFCASSPGLRSSYEQYFGPGTRLTVT.

This clone was counted once. The chain carries TRBV5-4 and TRBJ2-7; D possibly corresponds to TRBD1 (6 bases). The ends were cut back, 9 bases at V and 0 bases at J, with 19 bases in the middle. This CDR3 spans 15 amino acids. CDR1 is SGHNT and CDR2 is YYREEE in the germline V gene (reference sequence). The DNA for the CDR3 is TGTGCCACCGCACAGGGTATCGCGGTCTCCTACGAGCAGTACTTC. Residues: CATAQGIAVSYEQYF. Looking up the rest from reference TRBV5-4 and TRBJ2-7 gives the full variable domain: ETGVTQSPTHLIKTRGQQVTLRCSSQSGHNTVSWYQQALGQGPQFIFQYYREEENGRGNFPPRFSGLQFPNYSSELNVNALELDDSALYLCATAQGIAVSYEQYFGPGTRLTVT.

The chain links TRBV4-2 to TRBJ2-7; no firm D call. V shed 1 base and J shed 12 bases, with 13 bases lying between them. Germline-derived CDR1 and CDR2 are LGHNA and YNFKEQ. This CDR3 is built from 12 residues. The CDR3 coding sequence is TGTGCCAGCAGCCAAGGTCAAACGGAGAGGTACTTC. Its protein is CASSQGQTERYF.

The CDR3 protein is CASSLGTADQETQYF. In DNA form, the CDR3 reads TGTGCCAGCAGCTTGGGAACAGCGGACCAAGAGACCCAGTACTTC. This chain joins TRBV5-8 and TRBJ2-5, with TRBD2 as a possible D gene (5 bases). V dropped 0 bases and J dropped 0 bases, with 9 bases sitting between them. The CDR3 runs to 15 residues. Germline V gene data show CDR1 as SGHTS and CDR2 as YDEGEE.

The rearrangement joins TRBV6-5 to TRBJ1-2; D may be TRBD1 (5 bases). Germline CDR1 and CDR2: MNHEY and SVGAGI. The V gene lost 6 bases and the J gene lost 3 bases, with 14 bases spanning the gap. This CDR3 spans 14 amino acids. CDR3 nucleotides: TGTGCCAGCAGGAGCGGGGACGCCTACTATGGCTACACCTTC. It is translated as CASRSGDAYYGYTF.

The chain links TRBV7-8 to TRBJ2-5; D possibly corresponds to TRBD1 (6 bases). CDR1 SGHVS and CDR2 FQNEAQ come from the germline V gene. Trimming took off 1 base at V and 3 bases at J, with 6 bases between the two ends. The CDR3 is made up of 13 amino acids. The chain's CDR3 is CASSLGTEETQYF. The CDR3 nucleotides are TGTGCCAGCAGCTTAGGGACAGAAGAGACCCAGTACTTC.

This chain connects TRBV28 to TRBJ2-1, with 7 bases identical to TRBD2. Germline V CDR1 and CDR2: MDHEN, SYDVKM. The J segment lost 9 bases and the V segment lost 2 bases, leaving 10 bases of the junction unmatched. This CDR3 has 15 residues. CDR3 in amino acids: CASSLGAGALREQFF. In nucleotides, the CDR3 is TGTGCCAGCAGTTTAGGGGCGGGAGCCCTTCGTGAGCAGTTCTTC.

The chain carries TRBV4-1 and TRBJ2-5, with TRBD1 matching over 9 bases. There are 16 residues in the CDR3. With 0 bases clipped from V and 4 bases from J, the junction kept 6 bases outside the gene matches. The germline CDR1 and CDR2 sequences are MGHRA and YSYEKL. The CDR3: CASSQDGRQGGETQYF. CDR3 nucleotides: TGCGCCAGCAGCCAAGATGGGAGACAGGGGGGAGAGACCCAGTACTTC.

The chain uses TRBV7-9 and TRBJ1-2; 10 positions match TRBD1. CDR1 and CDR2 from the germline V gene are SEHNR and FQNEAQ (reference sequence). The CDR3 consists of 14 residues. J gave up 8 bases and V 5 bases, and 8 bases lay outside the gene matches. The CDR3 DNA follows: TGTGCCAGCAGCGCCGACAGGGGGCCCTCAGGCTACACCTTC. Translating it yields CASSADRGPSGYTF.

The chain joins TRBV30 to TRBJ2-6; 7 nucleotides align to TRBD1. J was trimmed by 0 bases and V by 2 bases; bases with no gene match: 4. The CDR3 loop spans 16 amino acids. Per the germline V gene, CDR1 is GTSNPN and CDR2 is SVGIG (reference sequence). CDR3 nucleotides: TGTGCCTGGAGTCCGGGACAGCTCTCTGGGGCCAACGTCCTGACTTTC. It specifies CAWSPGQLSGANVLTF.

The chain couples TRBV7-9 to TRBJ2-7, with D unresolved. Trimming took 5 bases from V and 2 from J, leaving 10 bases between them. CDR1 and CDR2 (germline): SEHNR, FQNEAQ (reference sequence). The CDR3 contains 13 residues. CDR3 residues: CASSDGRPYEQYF. CDR3 coding DNA: TGTGCCAGCAGCGACGGACGGCCCTACGAGCAGTACTTC. The full variable domain, its missing parts supplied by reference TRBV7-9 and TRBJ2-7, is DTGVSQNPRHKITKRGQNVTFRCDPISEHNRLYWYRQTLGQGPEFLTYFQNEAQLEKSRLLSDRFSAERPKGSFSTLEIQRTEQGDSAMYLCASSDGRPYEQYFGPGTRLTVT.

This sequence joins TRBV5-4 and TRBJ1-2, with 8 positions matching TRBD1. V shed 4 bases and J 6 bases; nucleotides not matched to a gene: 5. This CDR3 is built from 13 residues. Germline loops: CDR1 SGHNT, CDR2 YYREEE (reference sequence). The chain's CDR3 is CASSADRADGYTF. As DNA, the CDR3 is TGTGCCAGCAGCGCGGACAGGGCGGATGGCTACACCTTC.

This clone is a singleton in its sample. CDR3 in amino acids: CATLSSYNSPLHF. The CDR3 nucleotides are TGTGCCACCCTGAGCTCCTATAATTCACCCCTCCACTTT. The rearrangement uses TRBV28 and TRBJ1-6, with D uncertain. V lost 10 bases to trimming and J lost 0 bases, with 7 bases between them. The CDR3 runs to 13 residues. Germline values: CDR1 MDHEN, CDR2 SYDVKM.

V and J are TRBV6-1 and TRBJ1-4; TRBD1 agrees at 7 bases. This CDR3 is 14 amino acids long. V shed 3 bases, J shed 5 bases, and the junction held 3 bases outside the gene matches. The germline gives CDR1 MNHNS, CDR2 SASEGT. The CDR3 DNA sequence: TGTGCCAGCAGTGAGGAGACAGGGAATGAAAAACTGTTTTTT. Its protein is CASSEETGNEKLFF.

The rearrangement links TRBV10-3 to TRBJ2-3; 14 bases agree with TRBD2. The V and J ends lost 3 bases and 4 bases, in that order; junction bases with no gene match: 3. This CDR3 has 16 residues. The germline V gene encodes CDR1 ENHRY and CDR2 SYGVKD. Written as DNA, the CDR3 is TGTGCCATCAGTGACCAGACTAGCGGGAGGGCAGATACGCAGTATTTT. Translation: CAISDQTSGRADTQYF.

This clone has a single count. The genes are TRBV2 and TRBJ2-7, with D unresolved. The CDR3 extends over 13 amino acids. V lost 4 bases and J lost 6, with 13 bases in between. Germline CDR1 and CDR2: SNHLY and FYNNEI. CDR3 loop: CASSVTWSGEQYF. CDR3 nucleotide sequence: TGTGCCAGCAGTGTTACATGGTCTGGCGAGCAGTACTTC.

The gene calls are TRBV5-1 and TRBJ1-2; TRBD1 matches 7 bases. J gave up 2 bases and V 7 bases, and 5 bases lay outside the gene matches. This CDR3 has 13 residues. Looked up from germline, CDR1 is SGHRS and CDR2 is YFSETQ. The CDR3 DNA is TGCGCCAGCGGAAAACAGGGGAACTATGGCTACACCTTC. Its protein is CASGKQGNYGYTF.

The chain carries TRBV5-1 and TRBJ2-1, with D tentatively TRBD2 (6 bases). The CDR3 spans 17 residues. Trimming removed 0 bases from V and 4 bases from J, with 17 bases in between. CDR1 is SGHRS, CDR2 YFSETQ, per germline. The CDR3 here is CASSLDTAGMSYNEQFF. The DNA of the CDR3 is TGCGCCAGCAGCTTGGATACTGCGGGAATGAGTTACAATGAGCAGTTCTTC.

This chain joins TRBV6-1 and TRBJ2-7, with 7 bases lining up with TRBD1. Germline V gene data show CDR1 as MNHNS and CDR2 as SASEGT. Unmatched junction bases numbered 7, after V lost 6 bases and J lost 2 bases. This CDR3 has 14 residues. The CDR3 protein is CASREQGTTYEQYF. The DNA of the CDR3 is TGTGCCAGCAGGGAACAGGGGACCACCTACGAGCAGTACTTC.